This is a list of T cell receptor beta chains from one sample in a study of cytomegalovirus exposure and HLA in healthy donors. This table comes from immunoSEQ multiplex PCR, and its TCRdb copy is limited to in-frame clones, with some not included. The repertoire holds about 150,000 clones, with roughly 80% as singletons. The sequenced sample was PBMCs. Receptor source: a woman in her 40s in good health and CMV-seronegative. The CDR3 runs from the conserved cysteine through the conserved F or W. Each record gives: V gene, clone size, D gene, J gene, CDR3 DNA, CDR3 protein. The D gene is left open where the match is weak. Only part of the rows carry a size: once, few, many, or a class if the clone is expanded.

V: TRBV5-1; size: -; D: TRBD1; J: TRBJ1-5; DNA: TGCGCCAGCAGCTGGGGAACAGGGGGCAATCAGCCCCAGCATTTT; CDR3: CASSWGTGGNQPQHF
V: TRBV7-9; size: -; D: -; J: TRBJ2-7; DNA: TGTTCCAGCAGCTTGACGACAACCGAGCAGTACTTC; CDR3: CSSSLTTTEQYF
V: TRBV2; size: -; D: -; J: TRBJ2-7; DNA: TGTGCCAGCACCCTGGACATCACCGAGCAGTACTTC; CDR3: CASTLDITEQYF
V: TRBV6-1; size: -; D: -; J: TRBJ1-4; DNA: TGTGCCAGCAGTGAAACTGGCCGAGGGCACTTCAAGATAGGTAATGAAAAACTGTTTTTT; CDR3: CASSETGRGHFKIGNEKLFF
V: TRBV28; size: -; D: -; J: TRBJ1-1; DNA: TGTGCCAGCAGTTTGGGAGGACTGAACACTGAAGCTTTCTTT; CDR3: CASSLGGLNTEAFF
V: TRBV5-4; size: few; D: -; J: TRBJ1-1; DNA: TGTGCCAGCAGCTTTGCCACAGGTGAAGCTTTCTTT; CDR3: CASSFATGEAFF
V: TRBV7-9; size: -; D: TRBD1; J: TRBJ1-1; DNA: TGTGCCAGCAGCTCCCTCGCGACGACAGGGCAACTGAACACTGAAGCTTTCTTT; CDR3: CASSSLATTGQLNTEAFF
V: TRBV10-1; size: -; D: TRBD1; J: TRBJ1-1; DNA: TGCGCCAGCTCTCCAGGGGGTTTGAACACTGAAGCTTTCTTT; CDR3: CASSPGGLNTEAFF
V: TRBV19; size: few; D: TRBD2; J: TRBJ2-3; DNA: TGTGCCAGTAGTCCACGGACTAGTACAGATACGCAGTATTTT; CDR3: CASSPRTSTDTQYF
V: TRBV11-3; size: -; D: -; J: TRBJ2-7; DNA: TGTGCCAGCAGCTTCCCGGGAGAGTACGAGCAGTACTTC; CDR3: CASSFPGEYEQYF
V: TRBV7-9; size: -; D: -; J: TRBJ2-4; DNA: TGTGCCAGCAGCCTTTCTTCTACAGCAGTAGCCAAAAACATTCAGTACTTC; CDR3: CASSLSSTAVAKNIQYF
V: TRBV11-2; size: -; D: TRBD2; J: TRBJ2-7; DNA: TGTGCCAGCAGTTACCATAGCGGGAGAGACGAGCAGTACTTC; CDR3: CASSYHSGRDEQYF
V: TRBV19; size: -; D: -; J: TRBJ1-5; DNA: TGTGCCAGTACGATGAGGTCGGCGAGCAATCAGCCCCAGCATTTT; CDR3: CASTMRSASNQPQHF
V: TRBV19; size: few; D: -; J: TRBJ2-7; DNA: TGTGCCAGTAGCTTGGAGACAGGATACTCCTACGAGCAGTACTTC; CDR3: CASSLETGYSYEQYF
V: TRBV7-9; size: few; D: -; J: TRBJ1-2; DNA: TGTGCCAGCAGCTTAGACTGGGACAAGAACTATGGCTACACCTTC; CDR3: CASSLDWDKNYGYTF
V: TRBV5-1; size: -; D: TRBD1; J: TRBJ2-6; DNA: TGCGCCAGCAGCTTGGAAGTGACAGGGAGCTCTGGGGCCAACGTCCTGACTTTC; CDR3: CASSLEVTGSSGANVLTF
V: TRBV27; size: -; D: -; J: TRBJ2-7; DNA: TGTGCCAGCAGGGCTTTAGTGGGGGAGGGGGGCAACTACGAGCAGTACTTC; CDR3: CASRALVGEGGNYEQYF
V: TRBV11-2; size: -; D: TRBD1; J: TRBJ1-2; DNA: TGTGCCAGCAGCCCCGGGACAGGAGACTATGGCTACACCTTC; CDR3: CASSPGTGDYGYTF
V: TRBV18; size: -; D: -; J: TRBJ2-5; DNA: TGTGCCAGCTCACGAAATCAGTGGGACTCCCAAGAGACCCAGTACTTC; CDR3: CASSRNQWDSQETQYF
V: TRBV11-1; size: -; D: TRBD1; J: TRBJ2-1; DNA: TGTGCCAGCAGCCCAGGGGGTGCCACAAACAATGAGCAGTTCTTC; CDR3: CASSPGGATNNEQFF
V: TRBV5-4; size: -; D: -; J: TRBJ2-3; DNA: TGTGCCAGCAGCTTTGGCCACAGCACAGATACGCAGTATTTT; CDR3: CASSFGHSTDTQYF